These 12 T cell receptor beta chains share one sample of origin, sequenced in a study of cytomegalovirus exposure and HLA in healthy donors. The primer mix had 60 Vbeta and 13 Jbeta primers. Produced via immunoSEQ multiplex PCR; TCRdb's table is partial and in-frame only. The repertoire holds 150,000 to 200,000 clones, with about 78% as singletons. Input material: PBMCs. These receptors originate from a man between 35 and 55 years old in good health and CMV-seronegative.

The chain has TRBV5-4 and TRBJ1-1, with D maybe TRBD1 (6 bases). Germline lookup yields CDR1 SGHNT and CDR2 YYREEE (reference sequence). V was pared by 3 bases and J by 8 bases, with 11 bases between. The CDR3 covers 12 residues. DNA of the CDR3: TGTGCCAGCAGCTCACAGGACAGAGAAGCTTTCTTT. Translating gives CASSSQDREAFF.

The CDR3 DNA reads as TGCGCCAGCAGCCAAGGGGGGACAGGTTCCTACGAGCAGTACTTC. As protein: CASSQGGTGSYEQYF. The rearrangement uses TRBV4-3 and TRBJ2-5; 8 bases agree with TRBD1. The J call is doubtful: the DNA matches TRBJ2-7 better. The CDR3 sequence is 15 residues long. In germline, CDR1 is LGHNA, CDR2 YSLEER.

About this clone itself: Other DNA sequences in the sample encode the same CDR3. J is TRBJ1-3 and V is TRBV9; D possibly corresponds to TRBD1 (5 bases). The CDR3 covers 16 residues. Looked up from germline, CDR1 is SGDLS and CDR2 is YYNGEE. The germline V and J ends were trimmed by 0 bases and 0 bases, with 10 bases remaining between them. CDR3 loop: CASSVGQSLSGNTIYF. CDR3 nucleotides: TGTGCCAGCAGCGTAGGACAGTCCCTCTCTGGAAACACCATATATTTT.

The chain joins TRBV13 to TRBJ1-4; 10 bases align to TRBD1. Germline CDR1 and CDR2: PRHDT and FYEKMQ (reference sequence). Losses at the gene ends were 5 bases for V and 8 bases for J; bases not matched to a gene: 14. There are 17 residues in the CDR3. The CDR3 here is CASSAPGTGVEGEKLFF. CDR3 DNA: TGTGCCAGCAGCGCCCCCGGGACAGGGGTAGAAGGCGAAAAACTGTTTTTT. Combining the CDR3 with reference TRBV13 and TRBJ1-4 gives the whole variable domain AAGVIQSPRHLIKEKRETATLKCYPIPRHDTVYWYQQGPGQDPQFLISFYEKMQSDKGSIPDRFSAQQFSDYHSELNMSSLELGDSALYFCASSAPGTGVEGEKLFFGSGTQLSVL.

The chain combines TRBV25-1 with TRBJ2-7; TRBD1 agrees at 7 bases. This CDR3 has 14 residues. Germline V gene lookup returns CDR1 MGHDK and CDR2 SYGVNS. The trim removed 3 bases at V and 2 bases at J, leaving 4 bases unmatched. The CDR3 region has the DNA TGTGCCAGCAGTGATATTCAGGGGGCCTACGAGCAGTACTTC. This sequence encodes CASSDIQGAYEQYF.

This rearrangement joins TRBV9 to TRBJ1-1; D possibly corresponds to TRBD1 (6 bases). The germline V and J ends were trimmed by 0 bases and 4 bases, with 13 bases remaining between them. The V gene's germline CDR1 is SGDLS and CDR2 YYNGEE. This CDR3 spans 15 amino acids. The CDR3 reads CASSVGDTLRTEAFF. CDR3 in DNA: TGTGCCAGCAGCGTAGGGGACACCCTGCGCACTGAAGCTTTCTTT. Combining the CDR3 with reference TRBV9 and TRBJ1-1 gives the whole variable domain DSGVTQTPKHLITATGQRVTLRCSPRSGDLSVYWYQQSLDQGLQFLIQYYNGEERAKGNILERFSAQQFPDLHSELNLSSLELGDSALYFCASSVGDTLRTEAFFGQGTRLTVV.

Remarks on this clone: Other DNA sequences in this sample translate to the same CDR3. The genes are TRBV10-3 and TRBJ2-1, with 8 bases that match TRBD2. CDR3 length: 16 residues. CDR1 ENHRY and CDR2 SYGVKD come from the germline V gene. The trim removed 0 bases at V and 2 bases at J, leaving 3 bases unmatched. CDR3 residues: CAISESSGGTYNEQFF. The CDR3 region has the DNA TGTGCCATCAGTGAGTCAAGCGGGGGTACCTACAATGAGCAGTTCTTC.

Points on this clone: The same CDR3 also results from other DNA sequences found in this sample. This rearrangement joins TRBV21-1 to TRBJ1-4; the listed D gene, TRBD1, was not tested against the DNA. TRBV21-1 is a listed pseudogene. This CDR3 has 16 amino acids. Here the CDR3 reads CASRSLSRGRNEKLFF. The CDR3 nucleotides read TGTGCCAGCAGATCGCTCTCCAGGGGGCGTAACGAAAAACTGTTTTTT.

The rearrangement uses TRBV23-1 and TRBJ1-3; D is ambiguous. Being an ORF, TRBV23-1 has a function that is uncertain. Trimming left V 4 bases short and J 9 bases short, with 10 bases between. The CDR3 runs to 12 residues. CDR3 sequence: CASSPGSGTIYF. Here the CDR3 DNA reads TGCGCCAGCAGTCCCGGGTCGGGCACCATATATTTT.

The DNA for the CDR3 is TGTGCCAGCTCACCACCGGGAGGGTGGAGCACCGGGGAGCTGTTTTTT. Protein product: CASSPPGGWSTGELFF. J is TRBJ2-2 and V is TRBV18, with 7 positions matching TRBD2. The germline gives CDR1 KGHSH, CDR2 LQKENI. With V trimmed by 0 bases and J by 4 bases, 5 bases remained unmatched. This CDR3 is built from 16 residues.

The V and J genes are TRBV7-8 and TRBJ2-7, with 8 bases identical to TRBD1. The ends lost 5 bases at V and 4 bases at J; junction bases unmatched: 13. Germline CDR1 and CDR2: SGHVS and FQNEAQ. The CDR3 covers 16 residues. DNA of the CDR3: TGTGCCAGCAGCGACCTATGGCAGGGGGCGCGGTACGAGCAGTACTTC. Protein product: CASSDLWQGARYEQYF. The entire variable domain, with the rest obtained from reference TRBV7-8 and TRBJ2-7, is as follows: GAGVSQSPRYKVAKRGQDVALRCDPISGHVSLFWYQQALGQGPEFLTYFQNEAQLDKSGLPSDRFFAERPEGSVSTLKIQRTQQEDSAVYLCASSDLWQGARYEQYFGPGTRLTVT.

This clone was recorded once. This chain links TRBV4-3 with TRBJ2-3; 10 nucleotides align to TRBD1. This CDR3 comprises 14 residues. Unmatched junction bases numbered 2, after V lost 3 bases and J lost 5 bases. Germline V gene data show CDR1 as LGHNA and CDR2 as YSLEER. CDR3 loop: CASSQTGGEDTQYF. The CDR3 bases are TGCGCCAGCAGCCAGACAGGGGGCGAAGATACGCAGTATTTT.